One T cell receptor beta chain is described in this entry. Aged roughly 6 to 100, donors were systemically healthy Caucasians from Russia. This record comes from a study of blood T cells in healthy people across ages. A sample-barcoded 5' primer and a J-beta primer mix were used in a second PCR of roughly 6 to 11 cycles. TCRdb re-analysed the 5' RACE reads in MiXCR, keeping a single row per CDR3 protein. The table records 1.5 million to 2 million distinct CDR3 sequences, 49% of them present only once. The CDR3 contains 15 residues. After removal of 6 bases from V and 5 bases from J, the junction contained 10 bases not matched to a gene. Germline assignment: CDR1 SGHTA and CDR2 FQGNSA.

This chain links TRBV7-2 with TRBJ1-1, with 9 nucleotides matching TRBD1. The sequenced sample consisted of blood. This receptor was obtained from a woman aged 40 to 50 in good health. The CDR3 region is CASSPRQGVRTEAFF. The CDR3 DNA follows: TGTGCCAGCAGTCCTCGACAGGGGGTAAGGACTGAAGCTTTCTTT.